The 31 T cell receptor beta chains given below trace back to one sample, sequenced in a study of PD-1 blockade in classical Hodgkin lymphoma. Brentuximab vedotin exposure varied among the patients, all of whom had relapsed after autologous stem cell transplantation. Assay used: immunoSEQ multiplex PCR; TCRdb lists only in-frame clones, some missing. This sample has 25,000 to 30,000 clones, with about nine tenths found just once. This specimen consisted of peripheral blood mononuclear cells (PBMCs), obtained at baseline. The receptors were sampled from a human donor with classical Hodgkin lymphoma.

The chain joins TRBV18 to TRBJ1-1; unclear D gene. The CDR3 is made up of 13 amino acids. Germline assignment: CDR1 KGHSH and CDR2 LQKENI. The V and J ends lost 6 bases and 0 bases respectively, with 8 bases between them. CDR3 coding DNA: TGTGCCAGCTCCCCTGGCTTGAACACTGAAGCTTTCTTT. This sequence encodes CASSPGLNTEAFF.

The chain is built from TRBV6-1 and TRBJ2-2; 13 positions match TRBD2. The CDR3 spans 15 residues. The V and J ends lost 7 bases and 6 bases, in that order; junction bases with no gene match: 5. CDR1 MNHNS and CDR2 SASEGT come from the germline V gene. The CDR3 region is CASMRGLAGSGELFF. CDR3 sequence (DNA): TGTGCCAGCATGAGGGGACTAGCGGGGTCCGGGGAGCTGTTTTTT.

The V gene is TRBV6-5, the J gene TRBJ1-2, with TRBD1 matching over 9 bases. Per the germline V gene, CDR1 is MNHEY and CDR2 is SVGAGI. CDR3 size: 15 residues. With 6 bases clipped from V and 4 bases from J, the junction kept 9 bases outside the gene matches. The CDR3 loop reads CASREQGALSYGYTF. The CDR3 DNA sequence: TGTGCCAGCAGGGAACAGGGGGCTCTTTCCTATGGCTACACCTTC.

The V gene is TRBV29-1, the J gene TRBJ2-1; no clear D. From germline, CDR1 is SQVTM and CDR2 ANQGSEA. Trimming cost V 1 base and J 2 bases, with 12 bases left between them. CDR3 size: 15 residues. Here the CDR3 DNA reads TGCAGCGTTGAAGGAAGGAATCAGGCCTACAATGAGCAGTTCTTC. Translation: CSVEGRNQAYNEQFF.

J is TRBJ2-4 and V is TRBV5-1; 11 bases match TRBD2. CDR3 length equals 14 residues. The trim removed 7 bases at V and 4 bases at J, leaving 4 bases unmatched. Germline V lookup: CDR1 SGHRS, CDR2 YFSETQ. The CDR3 DNA is TGCGCCAGCTCGGGACTAGCGGATAAAAACATTCAGTACTTC. It specifies CASSGLADKNIQYF.

The J gene is TRBJ2-7, the V gene TRBV4-2; TRBD1 matches 7 bases. The germline CDR1 and CDR2 sequences are LGHNA and YNFKEQ. This CDR3 is 15 amino acids long. Trimming took 0 bases from V and 3 from J; bases not matched to a gene: 5. The CDR3 region is CASSQEWTGYYEQYF. The CDR3 region has the DNA TGTGCCAGCAGCCAAGAGTGGACAGGTTACTACGAGCAGTACTTC.

The chain recombines TRBV5-5 with TRBJ2-1; D is possibly TRBD1 (6 bases). V gave up 5 bases and J gave up 7 bases, with 16 bases separating them. Per germline, CDR1 SGHKS and CDR2 YYEKEE (reference sequence). CDR3 length: 14 amino acids. CDR3 DNA: TGTGCCAGCAGTTTGACGGACAGACTTAATGAGCAGTTCTTC. It encodes CASSLTDRLNEQFF.

The CDR3 nucleotides read TGTGCCAGCACCTCCAACGGGCAGGGCCTTGAAAAACTGTTTTTT. Translation gives CASTSNGQGLEKLFF. J is TRBJ1-4 and V is TRBV6-6, with D possibly being TRBD1 (5 bases). CDR1 and CDR2 (germline): MNHNY, SVGAGI (reference sequence). V lost 7 bases and J 7 bases, leaving 19 bases between the germline ends. This CDR3 is 15 amino acids long.

This chain joins TRBV9 and TRBJ2-7; D may be TRBD1 (6 bases). The CDR3 extends over 14 amino acids. Germline V gene lookup returns CDR1 SGDLS and CDR2 YYNGEE. Trimming cost V 2 bases and J 2 bases, with 11 bases left between them. The DNA of the CDR3 is TGTGCCAGCAGCGTTACAGGGAACGCCTACGAGCAGTACTTC. It specifies CASSVTGNAYEQYF.

V gene TRBV4-2 combines with J gene TRBJ1-1, with a weak D call TRBD1 (5 bases). CDR3 length: 15 amino acids. V was pared by 4 bases and J by 0 bases, with 12 bases between. Germline V lookup: CDR1 LGHNA, CDR2 YNFKEQ. The CDR3 region has the DNA TGTGCCAGCAGCCCCTTAACAGGAATGAACACTGAAGCTTTCTTT. Translating it yields CASSPLTGMNTEAFF.

The chain recombines TRBV7-2 with TRBJ2-7, with 8 bases matching TRBD2. Germline V CDR1 and CDR2: SGHTA, FQGNSA. This CDR3 has 14 amino acids. Losses at the gene ends were 4 bases for V and 3 bases for J; bases not matched to a gene: 5. The CDR3 nucleotides read TGTGCCAGCAGCTCCGGGGGGGGCCTCTACGAGCAGTACTTC. Its translation is CASSSGGGLYEQYF.

The V call is TRBV7-9, the J call TRBJ1-1; D unresolved. V lost 1 base and J lost 4, with 13 bases in between. Germline V gives CDR1 SEHNR, CDR2 FQNEAQ (reference sequence). The CDR3 has 15 residues. The DNA for the CDR3 is TGTGCCAGCAGCTTAGGCGCTGGTGAGGGCACTGAAGCTTTCTTT. It encodes CASSLGAGEGTEAFF. Full variable domain (remainder filled in from reference TRBV7-9 and TRBJ1-1): DTGVSQNPRHKITKRGQNVTFRCDPISEHNRLYWYRQTLGQGPEFLTYFQNEAQLEKSRLLSDRFSAERPKGSFSTLEIQRTEQGDSAMYLCASSLGAGEGTEAFFGQGTRLTVV.

The chain combines TRBV7-9 with TRBJ2-3, with D tentatively TRBD2 (6 bases). Trimming took off 1 base at V and 0 bases at J, with 11 bases between the two ends. Germline CDR1 reads SEHNR; CDR2 reads FQNEAQ (reference sequence). The CDR3 consists of 16 residues. As DNA, the CDR3 is TGTGCCAGCAGCTTAGGAGTGGAGGGTAGCACAGATACGCAGTATTTT. It yields the protein CASSLGVEGSTDTQYF.

CDR3 protein: CASSDSRGNGYTF. CDR3 sequence (DNA): TGTGCCAGCAGCGACTCAAGGGGGAATGGCTACACCTTC. The rearrangement links TRBV9 to TRBJ1-2, with D possibly matching TRBD1 (6 bases). V was pared by 3 bases and J by 6 bases, with 12 bases between. Per the germline V gene, CDR1 is SGDLS and CDR2 is YYNGEE. The CDR3 runs to 13 residues.

This chain joins TRBV5-1 and TRBJ1-1; TRBD1 agrees at 11 bases. The germline V gene has CDR1 SGHRS and CDR2 YFSETQ. CDR3 length: 15 residues. Trimming at V came to 4 bases and at J to 4 bases, leaving 6 bases not matched to a gene. CDR3 sequence (DNA): TGCGCCAGCAGCCAGGACAGGGGGCAGACCACTGAAGCTTTCTTT. It specifies CASSQDRGQTTEAFF.

About this clone: Other DNA sequences within the sample encode an identical CDR3. The chain is built from TRBV7-8 and TRBJ2-7; 7 bases map to TRBD1. The CDR3 is 13 residues long. Germline loops: CDR1 SGHVS, CDR2 FQNEAQ. V dropped 1 base and J dropped 7; count of bases not matched to a gene: 4. CDR3 nucleotides: TGTGCCAGCAGCTTAGGACAGGGCGGGGAGCAGTACTTC. Amino acid sequence: CASSLGQGGEQYF.

V is TRBV18 and J is TRBJ1-6; 7 bases align to TRBD1. The junction had 5 bases not matched to a gene; V was cut back by 4 bases and J by 5 bases. The germline V gene has CDR1 KGHSH and CDR2 LQKENI. This CDR3 is 15 amino acids long. Here the CDR3 DNA reads TGTGCCAGCTCACTGACAGGGACAAATAATTCACCCCTCCACTTT. Its protein product is CASSLTGTNNSPLHF.

This chain joins TRBV6-5 and TRBJ1-1, with D possibly matching TRBD1 (6 bases). Trimming left V 5 bases short and J 4 bases short, with 17 bases between. Germline lookup yields CDR1 MNHEY and CDR2 SVGAGI. The CDR3 is 15 amino acids. CDR3 residues: CASSTEGGGGTEAFF. The CDR3 region has the DNA TGTGCCAGCAGTACCGAGGGAGGGGGGGGCACTGAAGCTTTCTTT.

The chain recombines TRBV7-9 with TRBJ2-5; 7 nucleotides match TRBD1. The J call is doubtful: the DNA matches TRBJ2-7 better. The CDR3 sequence is 14 residues long. Germline V gene lookup returns CDR1 SEHNR and CDR2 FQNEAQ (reference sequence). The CDR3 loop is CASSSGTAYYEQYF. CDR3 nucleotide sequence: TGTGCCAGCAGCTCAGGGACAGCTTACTACGAGCAGTACTTC.

The rearrangement uses TRBV7-9 and TRBJ1-5, with D tentatively TRBD1 (5 bases). This CDR3 is built from 14 residues. V was trimmed by 1 base and J by 6 bases, leaving 10 bases between them. Germline V gene lookup returns CDR1 SEHNR and CDR2 FQNEAQ (reference sequence). CDR3 coding DNA: TGTGCCAGCAGCTTAGATTCAGGGACTCAGCCCCAGCATTTT. Its translation is CASSLDSGTQPQHF.

The chain links TRBV18 to TRBJ2-7; D possibly corresponds to TRBD1 (6 bases). CDR1 is KGHSH and CDR2 is LQKENI in the germline V gene. This CDR3 is 14 amino acids long. The V end lost 3 bases, the J end lost 2 bases, and 11 bases lay between the germline ends. The CDR3: CASSPSQGTYEQYF. As DNA, the CDR3 is TGTGCCAGCTCACCTTCACAGGGCACCTACGAGCAGTACTTC.

In its sample, this clone was seen once. V gene TRBV6-6 combines with J gene TRBJ2-1, with TRBD2 identical over 9 bases. CDR3 length equals 15 residues. CDR1 is MNHNY and CDR2 is SVGAGI in the germline V gene (reference sequence). V lost 5 bases, J lost 9 bases, and 11 bases stayed unmatched. The CDR3: CASSPTSGFFGEQFF. CDR3 DNA sequence: TGTGCCAGCAGTCCGACTAGCGGATTTTTTGGTGAGCAGTTCTTC.

The J gene is TRBJ1-6, the V gene TRBV10-3, with D perhaps matching TRBD1 (6 bases). CDR3 length: 13 amino acids. Germline CDR1 is ENHRY and CDR2 is SYGVKD. Trimming pared 6 bases from V and 9 bases from J, leaving 12 bases between. CDR3 coding DNA: TGTGCCATCAGACTTGACAGGACTTCACCCCTCCACTTT. Translation: CAIRLDRTSPLHF.

This clone turned up a few times. The chain employs TRBV6-6 and TRBJ1-3, with a tentative D call TRBD1 (6 bases). The CDR3 is 16 residues long. Trimming cost V 4 bases and J 0 bases, with 13 bases left between them. Germline lookup yields CDR1 MNHNY and CDR2 SVGAGI (reference sequence). CDR3 in amino acids: CASSSRQVASGNTIYF. For the CDR3, the DNA is TGTGCCAGCAGTTCCCGACAGGTCGCCTCTGGAAACACCATATATTTT.

The CDR3 DNA is TGCGCCAGCAGTGACAGGGAGGGGTTTGGAGCTTTCTTT. This gives the protein CASSDREGFGAFF. V gene TRBV10-2 combines with J gene TRBJ1-1, with D maybe TRBD1 (5 bases). V lost 3 bases, J lost 10 bases, and 15 bases lay in between. This CDR3 is 13 amino acids long. The germline CDR1 and CDR2 sequences are WSHSY and SAAADI.

The chain uses TRBV7-9 and TRBJ1-1, with D perhaps matching TRBD1 (6 bases). V was clipped by 1 base and J by 0 bases, with 15 bases between them. In germline, CDR1 is SEHNR, CDR2 FQNEAQ (reference sequence). CDR3 length: 17 residues. CDR3 in DNA: TGTGCCAGCAGCTTAGGCGACAGGCGGAGCATGAACACTGAAGCTTTCTTT. Protein: CASSLGDRRSMNTEAFF.

This rearrangement joins TRBV6-1 to TRBJ1-2; 10 nucleotides align to TRBD1. The germline CDR1 and CDR2 sequences are MNHNS and SASEGT. The CDR3 is 12 amino acids. V was clipped by 6 bases and J by 8 bases; unmatched bases: 3. CDR3 loop: CASSETGGGYTF. The CDR3 DNA reads as TGTGCCAGCAGCGAGACAGGGGGCGGCTACACCTTC.

This clone was recorded once. This chain links TRBV5-4 with TRBJ2-7, with TRBD1 identical over 10 bases. CDR3 size: 16 residues. Unmatched junction bases numbered 14, after V lost 4 bases and J lost 7 bases. In germline, CDR1 is SGHNT, CDR2 YYREEE (reference sequence). The CDR3 protein is CASSPPRWDRGLEQYF. Here the CDR3 DNA reads TGTGCCAGCAGCCCACCGCGCTGGGACAGGGGTCTTGAGCAGTACTTC.

The chain employs TRBV5-1 and TRBJ1-1; D gene ambiguous. Germline CDR1 and CDR2: SGHRS and YFSETQ. V lost 3 bases to trimming and J lost 0 bases, with 9 bases between them. This CDR3 is 14 amino acids long. The DNA for the CDR3 is TGCGCCAGCAGCTCTGTAATTATGAACACTGAAGCTTTCTTT. It codes for CASSSVIMNTEAFF. The full variable domain, rest sourced from reference TRBV5-1 and TRBJ1-1, is KAGVTQTPRYLIKTRGQQVTLSCSPISGHRSVSWYQQTPGQGLQFLFEYFSETQRNKGNFPGRFSGRQFSNSRSEMNVSTLELGDSALYLCASSSVIMNTEAFFGQGTRLTVV.

The sample holds a few counts of this clone. This chain uses TRBV5-1 with TRBJ1-2, with D unresolved. This CDR3 comprises 14 residues. The V end was cut by 0 bases, the J end by 4 bases, with 10 bases between. From germline, CDR1 is SGHRS and CDR2 YFSETQ. CDR3 in DNA: TGCGCCAGCAGCTTGGCCCAGTCAGCCTATGGCTACACCTTC. Translation: CASSLAQSAYGYTF.

This sequence joins TRBV5-1 and TRBJ2-2; 7 nucleotides align to TRBD1. Germline CDR1 SGHRS, CDR2 YFSETQ. V lost 4 bases to trimming and J lost 3 bases; unmatched junction nucleotides: 3. This CDR3 has 14 amino acids. The CDR3 loop reads CASSNRGDTGELFF. The CDR3 DNA is TGCGCCAGCAGCAACAGGGGCGACACCGGGGAGCTGTTTTTT.